The 14 T cell receptor beta chains reported below all come from one sample, sequenced in a study of blood T cell repertoires in COVID-19. Clones were sequenced by immunoSEQ multiplex PCR, and TCRdb holds only the in-frame ones, with some missing. The table has some 130,000 clones, around 80% seen once; the top ten hold approximately 2%. The sequenced sample consisted of peripheral blood. The receptors stem from a man in his 70s with acute or convalescent COVID-19.

The V call is TRBV9, the J call TRBJ2-5, with a possible D match to TRBD1 (6 bases). The germline CDR1 and CDR2 sequences are SGDLS and YYNGEE. The CDR3 contains 14 residues. Trimming left V 0 bases short and J 3 bases short, with 9 bases between. DNA for the CDR3: TGTGCCAGCAGCGTAGAAGGGGGTAAAGAGACCCAGTACTTC. It yields the protein CASSVEGGKETQYF.

The chain uses TRBV12-3 or TRBV12-4 and TRBJ2-7; no clear D. The ends were cut back, 6 bases at V and 3 bases at J, with 9 bases in the middle. This CDR3 has 12 amino acids. The CDR3 here is CASSSLNYEQYF. CDR3 sequence (DNA): TGTGCCAGCAGCTCCCTAAACTACGAGCAGTACTTC.

The chain combines TRBV4-2 with TRBJ1-2, with TRBD1 identical over 9 bases. With V trimmed by 4 bases and J by 3 bases, 9 bases remained unmatched. In germline, CDR1 is LGHNA, CDR2 YNFKEQ. CDR3 length: 16 residues. Written as DNA, the CDR3 is TGTGCCAGCAGCCTCGAGCCAGGGGACAGGGACTATGGCTACACCTTC. This codes for CASSLEPGDRDYGYTF.

The chain links TRBV5-4 to TRBJ2-7; D is undetermined. V was pared by 4 bases and J by 2 bases, with 4 bases between. Germline loops: CDR1 SGHNT, CDR2 YYREEE (reference sequence). This CDR3 region has 11 residues. This CDR3 is CASSLTYEQYF. The CDR3, as DNA: TGTGCCAGCAGCCTTACCTACGAGCAGTACTTC.

For the CDR3, the DNA is TGTGCTAGTGGCCCCGGACAGGTTGGCACTGAAGCTTTCTTT. Encoded protein: CASGPGQVGTEAFF. The chain carries TRBV12-5 and TRBJ1-1, with 7 bases lining up with TRBD1. The CDR3 is made up of 14 amino acids. J was trimmed by 4 bases and V by 6 bases; bases with no gene match: 8. CDR1 is LGHNT and CDR2 is FRNRAP in the germline V gene.

This sequence joins TRBV6-2 or TRBV6-3 and TRBJ1-2; unclear D gene. The CDR3 has 12 residues. V was pared by 6 bases and J by 1 base, with 6 bases between. Per germline, CDR1 MNHEY and CDR2 SVGEGT. The CDR3 DNA sequence: TGTGCCAGCAGCTCGGGTAACTATGGCTACACCTTC. Translating it yields CASSSGNYGYTF.

The chain couples TRBV5-1 to TRBJ2-7, with 9 bases that match TRBD1. Losses at the gene ends were 1 base for V and 0 bases for J; bases not matched to a gene: 2. The V gene's germline CDR1 is SGHRS and CDR2 YFSETQ. This CDR3 is 15 amino acids long. The CDR3 protein is CASSLRDRVSYEQYF. CDR3 DNA sequence: TGCGCCAGCAGCTTGAGGGACAGGGTCTCCTACGAGCAGTACTTC.

This clone was found once. The V call is TRBV2, the J call TRBJ2-7; tentative D call: TRBD1 (6 bases). The CDR3 loop spans 13 amino acids. CDR1 and CDR2 (germline): SNHLY, FYNNEI. Trimming took off 6 bases at V and 1 base at J, with 10 bases between the two ends. The CDR3 loop reads CASRVQGSYEQYF. CDR3 coding DNA: TGTGCCAGCAGGGTTCAGGGGTCCTACGAGCAGTACTTC.

The sample holds a few counts of this clone. V and J are TRBV20-1 and TRBJ2-1; 8 bases agree with TRBD2. V trimming: 3 bases; J trimming: 6 bases; junction bases outside the gene matches: 13. The CDR3 covers 16 residues. CDR1 DFQATT and CDR2 SNEGSKA come from the germline V gene (reference sequence). In DNA, the CDR3 is TGCAGTGCTAGTGGATCTCTAGCGGGCAACCTCAATGAGCAGTTCTTC. Residues: CSASGSLAGNLNEQFF.

This chain links TRBV11-2 with TRBJ2-2; 7 nucleotides match TRBD1. From germline, CDR1 is SGHAT and CDR2 FQNNGV. The CDR3 length is 14 residues. J lost 5 bases, V lost 5 bases, and 5 bases had no gene match. CDR3 protein: CASSLDRVTGELFF. The DNA for the CDR3 is TGTGCCAGCAGCCTTGACAGGGTAACCGGGGAGCTGTTTTTT.

The chain couples TRBV12-3 or TRBV12-4 to TRBJ2-7; no definite D call. V lost 6 bases and J 4 bases, leaving 7 bases between the germline ends. There are 11 residues in the CDR3. The chain's CDR3 is CASRYEYEQYF. As DNA, the CDR3 is TGTGCCAGCAGGTACGAGTACGAGCAGTACTTC.

This clone has only one observation. The J gene is TRBJ1-4, the V gene TRBV6-5, with a tentative D call TRBD1 (6 bases). CDR1 MNHEY and CDR2 SVGAGI come from the germline V gene. Between the trimmed V and J ends, which lost 5 bases and 0 bases, there was a span of 10 bases. The CDR3 spans 15 residues. The CDR3 here is CASSTYRATNEKLFF. The CDR3 nucleotides read TGTGCCAGCAGTACCTACAGGGCAACTAATGAAAAACTGTTTTTT.

V is TRBV9 and J is TRBJ1-4; TRBD1 aligns across 9 bases. The CDR3 spans 15 residues. J lost 5 bases, V lost 4 bases, and 6 bases had no gene match. CDR1 and CDR2 (germline): SGDLS, YYNGEE. CDR3 DNA sequence: TGTGCCAGCAGCCCGGGGGGGACAGGGAATGAAAAACTGTTTTTT. Encoded protein: CASSPGGTGNEKLFF.

This clone appeared once. The V gene is TRBV9, the J gene TRBJ1-1, with 10 nucleotides matching TRBD1. The CDR3 totals 16 residues. The trim removed 4 bases at V and 4 bases at J, leaving 10 bases unmatched. From germline, CDR1 is SGDLS and CDR2 YYNGEE. CDR3 in DNA: TGTGCCAGCAGCCCCCGAGGACAGGGGGGTGGCACTGAAGCTTTCTTT. Its protein product is CASSPRGQGGGTEAFF.